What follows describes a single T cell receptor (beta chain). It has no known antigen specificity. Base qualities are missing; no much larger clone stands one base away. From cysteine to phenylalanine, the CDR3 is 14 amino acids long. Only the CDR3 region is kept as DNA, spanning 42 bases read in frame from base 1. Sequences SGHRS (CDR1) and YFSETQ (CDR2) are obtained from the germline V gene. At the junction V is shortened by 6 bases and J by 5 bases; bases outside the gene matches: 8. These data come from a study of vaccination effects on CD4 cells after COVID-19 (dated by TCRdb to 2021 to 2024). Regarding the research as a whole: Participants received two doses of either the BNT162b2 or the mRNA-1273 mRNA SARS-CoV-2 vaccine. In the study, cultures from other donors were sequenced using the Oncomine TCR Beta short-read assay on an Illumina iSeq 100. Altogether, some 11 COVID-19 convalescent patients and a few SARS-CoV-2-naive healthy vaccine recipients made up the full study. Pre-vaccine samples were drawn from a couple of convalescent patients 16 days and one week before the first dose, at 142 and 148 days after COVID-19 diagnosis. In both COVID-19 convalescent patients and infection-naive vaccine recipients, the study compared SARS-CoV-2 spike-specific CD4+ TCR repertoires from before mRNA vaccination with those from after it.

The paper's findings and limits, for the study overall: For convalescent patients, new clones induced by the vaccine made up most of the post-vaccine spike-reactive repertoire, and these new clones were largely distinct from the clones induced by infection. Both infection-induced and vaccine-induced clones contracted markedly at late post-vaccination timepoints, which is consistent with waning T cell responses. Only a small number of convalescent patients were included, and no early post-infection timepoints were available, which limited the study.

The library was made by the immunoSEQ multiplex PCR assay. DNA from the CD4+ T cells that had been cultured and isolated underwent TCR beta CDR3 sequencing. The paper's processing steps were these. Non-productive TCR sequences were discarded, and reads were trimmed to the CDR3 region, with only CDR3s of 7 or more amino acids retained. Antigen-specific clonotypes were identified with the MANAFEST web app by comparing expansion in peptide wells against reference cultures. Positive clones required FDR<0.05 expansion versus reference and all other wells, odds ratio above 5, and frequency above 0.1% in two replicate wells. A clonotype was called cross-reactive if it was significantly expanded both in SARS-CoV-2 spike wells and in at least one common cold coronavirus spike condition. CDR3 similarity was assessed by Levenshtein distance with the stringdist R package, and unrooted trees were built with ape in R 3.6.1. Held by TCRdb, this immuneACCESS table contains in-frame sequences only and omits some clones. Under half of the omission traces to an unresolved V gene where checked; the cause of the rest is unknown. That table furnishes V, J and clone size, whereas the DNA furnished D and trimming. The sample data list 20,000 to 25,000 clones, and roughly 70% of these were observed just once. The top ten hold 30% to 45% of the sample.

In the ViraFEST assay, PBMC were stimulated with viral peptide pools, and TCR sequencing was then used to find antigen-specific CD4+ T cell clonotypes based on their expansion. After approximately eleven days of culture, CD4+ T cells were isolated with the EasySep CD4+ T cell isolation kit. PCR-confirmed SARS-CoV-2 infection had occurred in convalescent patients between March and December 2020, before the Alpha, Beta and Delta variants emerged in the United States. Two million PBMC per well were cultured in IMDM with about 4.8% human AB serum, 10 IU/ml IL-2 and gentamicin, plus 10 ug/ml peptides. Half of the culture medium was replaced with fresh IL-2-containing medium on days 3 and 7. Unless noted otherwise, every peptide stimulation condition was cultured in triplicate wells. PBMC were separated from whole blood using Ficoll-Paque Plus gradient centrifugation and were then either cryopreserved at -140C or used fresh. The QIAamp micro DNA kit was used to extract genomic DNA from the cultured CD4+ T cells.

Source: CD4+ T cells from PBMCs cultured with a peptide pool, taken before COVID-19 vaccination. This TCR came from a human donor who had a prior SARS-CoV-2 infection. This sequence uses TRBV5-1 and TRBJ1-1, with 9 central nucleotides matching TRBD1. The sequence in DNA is TGCGCCAGCACCCCGACAGGGGGTTCGACTGAAGCTTTCTTT. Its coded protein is CASTPTGGSTEAFF.